The present T cell receptor beta chain was sequenced within a study of radiation and T cells in renal cell carcinoma. Stated treatment: 15 Gy SBRT to primary tumor, nephrectomy 4 weeks later. Only in-frame clones appear in the TCRdb table, and some are missing; sequencing was by immunoSEQ multiplex PCR. The table has tens of thousands of clones, more than 40% seen once; the top ten hold approximately 16%. This clone was seen many times. This sequence originates from a woman aged 45-60 years with renal cell carcinoma. Here the sequenced sample was tumor tissue, taken from a patient whose treatment included radiotherapy and nephrectomy.

This chain's CDR3 is CASSHPGTRTDTQYF. The CDR3 DNA is TGCGCCAGCAGCCACCCCGGGACTCGCACAGATACGCAGTATTTT. This chain links TRBV4-1 with TRBJ2-3; a weak D match, TRBD2 (6 bases). The CDR3 runs 15 residues. CDR1 and CDR2 from the germline V gene are MGHRA and YSYEKL. V lost 3 bases and J lost 1, with 11 bases in between.